A single sample gave rise to the 20 T cell receptor beta chains below, sequenced in a study of cytomegalovirus exposure and HLA in healthy donors. The repertoire was sequenced with immunoSEQ multiplex PCR; TCRdb's copy has only in-frame clones and lacks some. The data contain fewer than 250,000 clones, over 80% of them seen just once; the ten biggest clones take up around 15%. The sequencing input was PBMCs. The receptor source for this set is a woman aged 25 to 45 in good health and CMV-seropositive.

This chain links TRBV15 with TRBJ2-7; 12 bases are a match to TRBD2. Germline V gene data show CDR1 as LNHNV and CDR2 as YYDKDF (reference sequence). The CDR3 extends over 15 amino acids. After removal of 5 bases from V and 6 bases from J, the junction contained 8 bases not matched to a gene. The CDR3 spells CATSGRLAGVREQYF. The CDR3 DNA reads as TGTGCCACCAGCGGTCGACTAGCGGGAGTCCGCGAGCAGTACTTC.

This rearrangement joins TRBV5-6 to TRBJ1-2; D is undetermined. With 0 bases removed from V and 7 bases from J, the gap between germline ends came to 10 bases. The germline V gene has CDR1 SGHDT and CDR2 YYEEEE. CDR3 length: 13 amino acids. The CDR3: CASSLDVTGGYTF. In DNA, the CDR3 is TGTGCCAGCAGCTTGGATGTTACTGGTGGCTACACCTTC. Together with reference TRBV5-6 and TRBJ1-2, the CDR3 gives the full variable domain: DAGVTQSPTHLIKTRGQQVTLRCSPKSGHDTVSWYQQALGQGPQFIFQYYEEEERQRGNFPDRFSGHQFPNYSSELNVNALLLGDSALYLCASSLDVTGGYTFGSGTRLTVV.

The chain employs TRBV7-9 and TRBJ2-1; 12 nucleotides agree with TRBD2. J lost 9 bases, V lost 2 bases, and 5 bases had no gene match. The germline gives CDR1 SEHNR, CDR2 FQNEAQ (reference sequence). CDR3 size: 15 residues. CDR3 sequence (DNA): TGTGCCAGCAGCTTAATAGGACTAGCGGGAAGTGAGCAGTTCTTC. Protein: CASSLIGLAGSEQFF.

This sequence joins TRBV5-1 and TRBJ1-2, with D possibly being TRBD1 (5 bases). The CDR3 has 13 amino acids. CDR1 and CDR2 (germline): SGHRS, YFSETQ. V was trimmed by 1 base and J by 9 bases, leaving 13 bases between them. The CDR3 is CASSLWQGSSYTF. In DNA, the CDR3 is TGCGCCAGCAGCTTGTGGCAGGGAAGTAGCTACACCTTC.

The rearrangement uses TRBV11-1 and TRBJ2-7; D unclear. The germline V and J ends were trimmed by 5 bases and 3 bases, with 14 bases remaining between them. This CDR3 has 14 amino acids. From germline, CDR1 is SGHAT and CDR2 FQDESV (reference sequence). The CDR3: CASSVSGWGYEQYF. DNA for the CDR3: TGTGCCAGCAGCGTGTCGGGCTGGGGCTACGAGCAGTACTTC.

The table lists this clone with a few counts. The chain combines TRBV7-8 with TRBJ1-5, with D maybe TRBD1 (5 bases). CDR3 length: 14 residues. The V and J ends lost 1 base and 3 bases respectively, with 7 bases between them. Looked up from germline, CDR1 is SGHVS and CDR2 is FQNEAQ. In nucleotides, the CDR3 is TGTGCCAGCAGCTTAGGGGGGTTCAATCAGCCCCAGCATTTT. This encodes CASSLGGFNQPQHF.

The count of this clone is one. The V gene is TRBV27, the J gene TRBJ2-1, with 7 bases that match TRBD1. The J segment lost 2 bases and the V segment lost 0 bases, leaving 4 bases of the junction unmatched. This CDR3 comprises 16 residues. Germline V gene data show CDR1 as MNHEY and CDR2 as SMNVEV (reference sequence). The CDR3 here is CASSLSRDSPYNEQFF. In DNA form, the CDR3 reads TGTGCCAGCAGTTTATCGAGGGACAGCCCCTACAATGAGCAGTTCTTC.

A remark on this clone: The same CDR3 also results from other DNA sequences found in this sample. V and J are TRBV27 and TRBJ2-7; the D is unclear. Per the germline V gene, CDR1 is MNHEY and CDR2 is SMNVEV (reference sequence). Trimming stripped 4 bases from V and 3 bases from J, with 7 bases between. The CDR3 length is 12 residues. In nucleotides, the CDR3 is TGTGCCAGCAGTTCCCTAAGCTACGAGCAGTACTTC. Protein sequence: CASSSLSYEQYF.

The chain joins TRBV14 to TRBJ2-1, with D possibly being TRBD1 (5 bases). CDR1 and CDR2 (germline): SGHDN, FVKESK. V was clipped by 4 bases and J by 9 bases, with 13 bases between them. The CDR3 spans 13 residues. CDR3 residues: CASSPNWGREQFF. The CDR3, as DNA: TGTGCCAGCAGCCCAAATTGGGGCCGTGAGCAGTTCTTC.

The chain carries TRBV9 and TRBJ1-4; 8 bases line up with TRBD1. The germline V gene has CDR1 SGDLS and CDR2 YYNGEE. Trimming took 4 bases from V and 2 from J; bases not matched to a gene: 4. The CDR3 length is 15 residues. CDR3 region: CASSPGQGTNEKLFF. The DNA for the CDR3 is TGTGCCAGCAGCCCCGGACAGGGCACTAATGAAAAACTGTTTTTT.

The chain joins TRBV27 to TRBJ1-2; D not certain. The CDR3 loop spans 16 amino acids. Germline values: CDR1 MNHEY, CDR2 SMNVEV (reference sequence). Between the trimmed V and J ends, which lost 5 bases and 8 bases, there was a span of 24 bases. CDR3 amino acids: CASSPDVERVSWGYTF. The CDR3 nucleotides are TGTGCCAGCAGTCCCGATGTGGAGCGTGTTAGCTGGGGCTACACCTTC.

The genes are TRBV29-1 and TRBJ2-1; D gene uncertain. Germline-derived CDR1 and CDR2 are SQVTM and ANQGSEA. Trimming cost V 4 bases and J 0 bases, with 10 bases left between them. This CDR3 comprises 14 residues. Here the CDR3 DNA reads TGCAGCGTTGGGGGAACCCTCTCCTACAATGAGCAGTTCTTC. This translates into CSVGGTLSYNEQFF.

The genes are TRBV7-9 and TRBJ1-1; D not resolved. Trimming stripped 1 base from V and 7 bases from J, with 4 bases between. The CDR3 loop spans 11 amino acids. Germline lookup yields CDR1 SEHNR and CDR2 FQNEAQ (reference sequence). DNA for the CDR3: TGTGCCAGCAGCTTAGGGATTGAAGCTTTCTTT. The encoded protein is CASSLGIEAFF.

The chain couples TRBV27 to TRBJ2-1; tentatively, D is TRBD2 (6 bases). V was clipped by 5 bases and J by 2 bases, with 16 bases between them. The CDR3 length is 16 residues. Germline assignment: CDR1 MNHEY and CDR2 SMNVEV (reference sequence). Here the CDR3 reads CASSPKAGAPYNEQFF. CDR3 sequence (DNA): TGTGCCAGCAGTCCAAAAGCGGGCGCACCCTACAATGAGCAGTTCTTC.

This clone has only one observation. V and J are TRBV4-1 and TRBJ1-1; tentative D call: TRBD1 (6 bases). The CDR3 runs to 14 residues. Per germline, CDR1 MGHRA and CDR2 YSYEKL. V lost 5 bases to trimming and J lost 0 bases, with 10 bases between them. The CDR3 nucleotides are TGCGCCAGCAGCGGACGGACAGTGAACACTGAAGCTTTCTTT. Amino acids: CASSGRTVNTEAFF.

This chain connects TRBV27 to TRBJ2-1, with 7 bases that match TRBD2. From germline, CDR1 is MNHEY and CDR2 SMNVEV (reference sequence). V dropped 7 bases and J dropped 3; count of bases not matched to a gene: 6. This CDR3 is 14 amino acids long. The CDR3: CASMGGGYYNEQFF. The CDR3 DNA sequence: TGTGCCAGCATGGGGGGGGGTTACTACAATGAGCAGTTCTTC.

This clone was counted a single time. The CDR3 is CASSLLGTEQYF. The DNA of the CDR3 is TGTGCCAGCAGCTTGCTGGGCACCGAGCAGTACTTC. This sequence joins TRBV5-6 and TRBJ2-7; the D is unclear. Trimming pared 1 base from V and 6 bases from J, leaving 8 bases between. The CDR3 is 12 residues long. Per germline, CDR1 SGHDT and CDR2 YYEEEE.

This clone was found once. V usage is TRBV28 and J usage is TRBJ1-2; D gene unclear. Germline CDR1 and CDR2: MDHEN and SYDVKM. The CDR3 loop spans 14 amino acids. V lost 6 bases and J 1 base, leaving 12 bases between the germline ends. This CDR3 is CASSDSTGNYGYTF. CDR3 nucleotide sequence: TGTGCCAGCAGCGATTCGACTGGTAACTATGGCTACACCTTC.

The rearrangement links TRBV7-9 to TRBJ2-7; the D gene is possibly TRBD1 (7 bases). Germline lookup yields CDR1 SEHNR and CDR2 FQNEAQ (reference sequence). The CDR3 runs to 15 residues. Trimming took off 4 bases at V and 3 bases at J, with 16 bases between the two ends. The DNA of the CDR3 is TGTGCCAGCAGCTCGCCATACAGGGGAGGCTACGAGCAGTACTTC. Its protein product is CASSSPYRGGYEQYF. Drawing the rest from reference TRBV7-9 and TRBJ2-7, the complete variable domain is DTGVSQNPRHKITKRGQNVTFRCDPISEHNRLYWYRQTLGQGPEFLTYFQNEAQLEKSRLLSDRFSAERPKGSFSTLEIQRTEQGDSAMYLCASSSPYRGGYEQYFGPGTRLTVT.

The chain is built from TRBV6-5 and TRBJ2-7, with 9 bases identical to TRBD1. Looked up from germline, CDR1 is MNHEY and CDR2 is SVGAGI. The junction had 6 bases not matched to a gene; V was cut back by 6 bases and J by 3 bases. There are 14 residues in the CDR3. The CDR3 sequence: CASSRGQGLYEQYF. The CDR3 bases are TGTGCCAGCAGCCGGGGACAGGGTCTCTACGAGCAGTACTTC.